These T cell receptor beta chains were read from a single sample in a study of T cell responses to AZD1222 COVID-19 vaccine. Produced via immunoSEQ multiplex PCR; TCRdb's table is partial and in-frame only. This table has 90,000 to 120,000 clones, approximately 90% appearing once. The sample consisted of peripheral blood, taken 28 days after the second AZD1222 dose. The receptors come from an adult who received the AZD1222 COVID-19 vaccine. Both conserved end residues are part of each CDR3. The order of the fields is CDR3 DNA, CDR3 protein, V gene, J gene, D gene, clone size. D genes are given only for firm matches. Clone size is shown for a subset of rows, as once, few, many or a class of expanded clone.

cdr3_nt: TGCGCCAGCAGAACTGAACTAGCGGGGATCAATGAGCAGTTCTTC
cdr3_aa: CASRTELAGINEQFF
v_call: TRBV5-1
j_call: TRBJ2-1
d_call: TRBD2
clone_size: -

cdr3_nt: TGCGCCAGCAGCCAATCCCCATCTTCAGGGACAGATACGCAGTATTTT
cdr3_aa: CASSQSPSSGTDTQYF
v_call: TRBV4-1
j_call: TRBJ2-3
d_call: -
clone_size: -

cdr3_nt: TGCGCCAGCAGCCAAGCCCCCCAGGGAACCTCAACTAATGAAAAACTGTTTTTT
cdr3_aa: CASSQAPQGTSTNEKLFF
v_call: TRBV4-1
j_call: TRBJ1-4
d_call: -
clone_size: -

cdr3_nt: TGCGCCAGCGCACGGCTAGCGGGAGGATACGGAAATGAGCAGTTCTTC
cdr3_aa: CASARLAGGYGNEQFF
v_call: TRBV10-2
j_call: TRBJ2-1
d_call: TRBD2
clone_size: -

cdr3_nt: TGTGCCAGCAGTTTCCAAACGGGGGCAAATTCACCCCTCCACTTT
cdr3_aa: CASSFQTGANSPLHF
v_call: TRBV6-2/TRBV6-3
j_call: TRBJ1-6
d_call: -
clone_size: once

cdr3_nt: TGTGCCAGCTCACGTGTAGCGGGAGCGAGGAATGAGCAGTTCTTC
cdr3_aa: CASSRVAGARNEQFF
v_call: TRBV18
j_call: TRBJ2-1
d_call: TRBD2
clone_size: -

cdr3_nt: TGTGCCAGCAGCTTAGTGGGGACAGGGTACCACTATGGCTACACCTTC
cdr3_aa: CASSLVGTGYHYGYTF
v_call: TRBV13
j_call: TRBJ1-2
d_call: TRBD1
clone_size: once

cdr3_nt: TGTGCCAGCAGCCCCTTCGGAGGGAAAGATAATTCACCCCTCCACTTT
cdr3_aa: CASSPFGGKDNSPLHF
v_call: TRBV5-4
j_call: TRBJ1-6
d_call: -
clone_size: -

cdr3_nt: TGTGCCAGCAGCAGGCCGGGCGTCCAAAATCAGCCCCAGCATTTT
cdr3_aa: CASSRPGVQNQPQHF
v_call: TRBV2
j_call: TRBJ1-5
d_call: -
clone_size: once

cdr3_nt: TGTGCCAGCCCGCGGACTGGACCCGACAGCTCCTACAATGAGCAGTTCTTC
cdr3_aa: CASPRTGPDSSYNEQFF
v_call: TRBV2
j_call: TRBJ2-1
d_call: -
clone_size: -

cdr3_nt: TGTGCCAGCAGCTTATTTGAGGGGCAAGGGAATGAGCAGTTCTTC
cdr3_aa: CASSLFEGQGNEQFF
v_call: TRBV7-8
j_call: TRBJ2-1
d_call: -
clone_size: -

cdr3_nt: TGCGCCAGCAGCTTGGAAGGGCAGGGGGTTTCTGAAGCTTTCTTT
cdr3_aa: CASSLEGQGVSEAFF
v_call: TRBV5-1
j_call: TRBJ1-1
d_call: TRBD1
clone_size: -

cdr3_nt: TGTGCCAGCAGTTACTTCACCGGAGCAGATACGCAGTATTTT
cdr3_aa: CASSYFTGADTQYF
v_call: TRBV6-2/TRBV6-3
j_call: TRBJ2-3
d_call: -
clone_size: -

cdr3_nt: TGTGCCAGCAGTGAAGCGGGAGAACGTGAGCAGTTCTTC
cdr3_aa: CASSEAGEREQFF
v_call: TRBV6-4
j_call: TRBJ2-1
d_call: TRBD2
clone_size: -

cdr3_nt: TGTGCCAGCAGTGACCTTGCGGGAGGGGACAATGAGCAGTTCTTC
cdr3_aa: CASSDLAGGDNEQFF
v_call: TRBV6-1
j_call: TRBJ2-1
d_call: TRBD2
clone_size: -

cdr3_nt: TGTGCCAGCAGATGGGAAGGTGGATACTACGAGCAGTACTTC
cdr3_aa: CASRWEGGYYEQYF
v_call: TRBV28
j_call: TRBJ2-7
d_call: -
clone_size: -

cdr3_nt: TGTGCCAGCGGGGTCTCCTACGAGCAGTACTTC
cdr3_aa: CASGVSYEQYF
v_call: TRBV27
j_call: TRBJ2-7
d_call: -
clone_size: -

cdr3_nt: TGTGCCAGCAGCCTCAATTTCAATGAGCAGTTCTTC
cdr3_aa: CASSLNFNEQFF
v_call: TRBV3-1/TRBV3-2
j_call: TRBJ2-1
d_call: -
clone_size: -

cdr3_nt: TGTGCCACCAGTGACGGAGTTCTCGAGCAGTACTTC
cdr3_aa: CATSDGVLEQYF
v_call: TRBV24-1
j_call: TRBJ2-7
d_call: -
clone_size: -

cdr3_nt: TGTGCCAGCAGCGTAGGGGGCCACACTGAAGCTTTCTTT
cdr3_aa: CASSVGGHTEAFF
v_call: TRBV5-6
j_call: TRBJ1-1
d_call: TRBD1
clone_size: -

cdr3_nt: TGTGCCAGTAGTAGGGGTTCTGGAAACACCATATATTTT
cdr3_aa: CASSRGSGNTIYF
v_call: TRBV19
j_call: TRBJ1-3
d_call: -
clone_size: -

cdr3_nt: TGCGCCAGCAGCTTGTTAGGAGAGAACACTGAAGCTTTCTTT
cdr3_aa: CASSLLGENTEAFF
v_call: TRBV5-1
j_call: TRBJ1-1
d_call: -
clone_size: -

cdr3_nt: TGTGCCAGCAGCGGACTAGCGGTAACCGATGAGCAGTTCTTC
cdr3_aa: CASSGLAVTDEQFF
v_call: TRBV9
j_call: TRBJ2-1
d_call: TRBD2
clone_size: -

cdr3_nt: TGTGCCAGCAGTGAAGTAACTGAAGCTTTCTTT
cdr3_aa: CASSEVTEAFF
v_call: TRBV6-1
j_call: TRBJ1-1
d_call: -
clone_size: once